This T cell receptor beta chain originates from a study of T cells after yellow fever vaccination. Overall study context: For low cell numbers, libraries were made with SMART-Seq v4 Ultra Low Input.

This clonotype was seen a few times. The target antigen is unknown. Study outcomes and limitations: Most clones from primary vaccination resurfaced after the booster (around 95% CD4, 88% CD8).

Germline CDR1 reads MNHEY; CDR2 reads SMNVEV (reference sequence). The CDR3 consists of 15 residues. V shed 7 bases, J shed 1 base, and the junction held 7 bases outside the gene matches. TCRdb passed the 5' RACE reads through MiXCR, listing each CDR3 protein once. The table lists some 500,000 distinct CDR3 sequences, about 13% of them singletons. The receptor was isolated from a man younger than 45 who received the YFV17D yellow fever vaccine. The chain uses TRBV27 and TRBJ2-7; TRBD2 aligns across 10 bases. Sequencing was performed on PBMCs, taken on the day of the yellow fever booster vaccination. The CDR3 sequence: CASKPGLAVSYEQYF. The CDR3 coding sequence is TGTGCCAGCAAGCCAGGACTAGCGGTATCCTACGAGCAGTACTTC.